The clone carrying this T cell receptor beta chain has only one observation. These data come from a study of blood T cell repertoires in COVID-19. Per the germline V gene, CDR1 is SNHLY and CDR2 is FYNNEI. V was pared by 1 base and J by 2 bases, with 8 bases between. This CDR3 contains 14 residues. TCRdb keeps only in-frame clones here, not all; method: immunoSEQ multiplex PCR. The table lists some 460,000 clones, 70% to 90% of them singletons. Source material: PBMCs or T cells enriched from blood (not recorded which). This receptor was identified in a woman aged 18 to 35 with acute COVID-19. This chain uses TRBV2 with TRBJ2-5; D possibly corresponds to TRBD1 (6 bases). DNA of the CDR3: TGTGCCAGCAGTGAAGGCAGGGGACAAGAGACCCAGTACTTC. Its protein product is CASSEGRGQETQYF.